This passage covers 2 T cell receptor beta chains from one sample sequenced in a study of blood T cell repertoires in COVID-19. This table comes from immunoSEQ multiplex PCR, and its TCRdb copy is limited to in-frame clones, with some not included. Here the sample spans around 24,000 clones, nearly 90% being singletons. Sequencing was done on a sample of peripheral blood. These receptors all stem from an older woman with active COVID-19.

This clone appeared a few times. The chain employs TRBV2 and TRBJ1-2; 12 nucleotides line up with TRBD1. Germline V gives CDR1 SNHLY, CDR2 FYNNEI. The V and J ends lost 6 bases and 4 bases, in that order; junction bases with no gene match: 12. The CDR3 totals 17 residues. CDR3 region: CASRKLGTGGSSYGYTF. In DNA, the CDR3 is TGTGCCAGCAGGAAACTCGGGACAGGGGGCTCCAGCTATGGCTACACCTTC.

This clone was detected a few times. This chain connects TRBV5-1 to TRBJ1-1; D may be TRBD1 (6 bases). This CDR3 has 14 amino acids. The germline CDR1 and CDR2 sequences are SGHRS and YFSETQ. V lost 2 bases to trimming and J lost 3 bases, with 11 bases between them. The CDR3 nucleotides are TGCGCCAGCAGCTTAGGACAGACTTACACTGAAGCTTTCTTT. Encoded protein: CASSLGQTYTEAFF.